Listed here are 3 T cell receptor beta chains from one sample, sequenced in a study. TCRdb recomputed calls from the RT-PCR reads with MiXCR, one row per CDR3 protein. The repertoire holds about 680,000 distinct CDR3 sequences, 12% to 15% seen once, with roughly 3.9% in the top ten. The sequenced material came from memory CD4+ T cells from blood. The source of these receptors is a female donor in good health, serving as a healthy control.

The CDR3 reads CASRPPINEQFF. CDR3 bases: TGTGCCAGCAGGCCCCCGATAAATGAGCAGTTCTTC. The chain links TRBV6-6 to TRBJ2-1; D ambiguous. CDR1 MNHNY and CDR2 SVGAGI come from the germline V gene (reference sequence). The V end was cut by 6 bases, the J end by 7 bases, with 10 bases between. CDR3 length: 12 residues.

This clonotype appeared a few times. This chain joins TRBV6-5 and TRBJ2-1, with TRBD1 matching over 7 bases. The V and J ends lost 6 bases and 0 bases, in that order; junction bases with no gene match: 2. CDR1 is MNHEY, CDR2 SVGAGI, per germline. The CDR3 runs 14 residues. The chain's CDR3 is CASRDRPSYNEQFF. CDR3 in DNA: TGTGCCAGCAGGGACAGGCCCTCCTACAATGAGCAGTTCTTC.

The chain links TRBV4-1 to TRBJ1-6; maybe TRBD1 (6 bases). CDR1 and CDR2 (germline): MGHRA, YSYEKL. V lost 0 bases and J 7 bases, leaving 16 bases between the germline ends. The CDR3 contains 17 residues. CDR3 sequence: CASSQEVGQAINSPLHF. The CDR3 coding sequence is TGCGCCAGCAGCCAAGAGGTGGGACAAGCAATAAATTCACCCCTCCACTTT.